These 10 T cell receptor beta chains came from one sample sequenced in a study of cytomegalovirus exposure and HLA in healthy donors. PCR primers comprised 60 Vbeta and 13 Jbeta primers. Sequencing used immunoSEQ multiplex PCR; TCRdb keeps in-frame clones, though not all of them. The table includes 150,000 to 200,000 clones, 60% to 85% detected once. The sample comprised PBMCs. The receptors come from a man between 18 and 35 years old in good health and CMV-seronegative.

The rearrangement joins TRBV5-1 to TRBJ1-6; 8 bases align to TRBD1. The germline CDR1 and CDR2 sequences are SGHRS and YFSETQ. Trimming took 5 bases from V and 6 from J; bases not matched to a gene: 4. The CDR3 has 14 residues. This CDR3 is CASRRDRRNSPLHF. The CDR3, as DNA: TGCGCCAGCAGGAGGGACAGGCGTAATTCACCCCTCCACTTT.

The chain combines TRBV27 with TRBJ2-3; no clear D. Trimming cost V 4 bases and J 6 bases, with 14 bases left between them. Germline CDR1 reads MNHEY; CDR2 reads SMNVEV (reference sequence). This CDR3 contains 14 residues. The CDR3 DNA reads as TGTGCCAGCAGTTCCCTACTTCGTGTGGATACGCAGTATTTT. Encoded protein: CASSSLLRVDTQYF.

The CDR3 here is CASSARQVSTEAFF. CDR3 DNA: TGTGCCAGCAGTGCGCGTCAGGTGAGCACTGAAGCTTTCTTT. The rearrangement links TRBV28 to TRBJ1-1; D unresolved. The CDR3 has 14 amino acids. The V end lost 5 bases, the J end lost 4 bases, and 14 bases lay between the germline ends. Germline V lookup: CDR1 MDHEN, CDR2 SYDVKM.

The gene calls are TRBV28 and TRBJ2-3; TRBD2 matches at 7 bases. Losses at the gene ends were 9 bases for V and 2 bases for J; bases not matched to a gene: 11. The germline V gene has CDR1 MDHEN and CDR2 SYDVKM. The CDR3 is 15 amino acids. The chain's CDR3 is CASGTGTTATDTQYF. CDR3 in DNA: TGTGCCAGTGGTACCGGGACTACGGCCACAGATACGCAGTATTTT.

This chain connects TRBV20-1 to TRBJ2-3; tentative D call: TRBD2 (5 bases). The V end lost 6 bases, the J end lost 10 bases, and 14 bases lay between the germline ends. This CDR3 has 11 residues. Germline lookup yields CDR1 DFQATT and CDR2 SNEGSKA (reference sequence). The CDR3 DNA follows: TGCAGTGCAAGGACTGTCCTACCGCAGTATTTT. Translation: CSARTVLPQYF.

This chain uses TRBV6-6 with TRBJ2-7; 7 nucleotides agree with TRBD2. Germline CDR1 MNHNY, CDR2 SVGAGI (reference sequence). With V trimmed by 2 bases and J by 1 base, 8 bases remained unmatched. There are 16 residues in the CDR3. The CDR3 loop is CASSYGVAGVSYEQYF. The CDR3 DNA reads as TGTGCCAGCAGTTACGGAGTAGCGGGCGTGTCCTACGAGCAGTACTTC.

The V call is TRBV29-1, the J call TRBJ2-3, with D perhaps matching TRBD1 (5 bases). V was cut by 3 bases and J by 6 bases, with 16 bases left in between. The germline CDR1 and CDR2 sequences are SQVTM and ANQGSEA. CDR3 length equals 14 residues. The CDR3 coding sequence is TGCAGCGTTGAGCGTCCAGGGCTCTTGGATACGCAGTATTTT. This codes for CSVERPGLLDTQYF.

CDR3 nucleotide sequence: TGTGCCACCTCGGGACTAGGGAACTACGAGCAGTACTTC. It specifies CATSGLGNYEQYF. This chain links TRBV6-5 with TRBJ2-7, with 8 bases identical to TRBD2. CDR3 length: 13 residues. Germline CDR1 MNHEY, CDR2 SVGAGI. The V gene end was trimmed by 10 bases and the J gene end by 3 bases; junction bases not matched to a gene: 8.

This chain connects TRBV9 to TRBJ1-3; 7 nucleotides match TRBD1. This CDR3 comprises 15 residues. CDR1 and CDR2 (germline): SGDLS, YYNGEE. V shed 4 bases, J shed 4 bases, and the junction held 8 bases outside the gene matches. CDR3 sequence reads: CASSPTGDRGNTIYF. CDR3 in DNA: TGTGCCAGCAGCCCTACAGGGGATCGAGGAAACACCATATATTTT.

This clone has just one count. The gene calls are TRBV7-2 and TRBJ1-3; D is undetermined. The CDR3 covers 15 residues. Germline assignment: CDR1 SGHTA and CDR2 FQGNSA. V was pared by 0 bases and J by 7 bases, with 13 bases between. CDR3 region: CASSLARGKGNTIYF. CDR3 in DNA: TGTGCCAGCAGCTTAGCGAGAGGGAAGGGCAACACCATATATTTT.